The TCR beta chain described here comes from a study of regulatory T cells in long-lasting Graves disease. Germline V CDR1 and CDR2: MNHNS, SASEGT. The CDR3 extends over 14 amino acids. V dropped 11 bases and J dropped 0 bases, with 16 bases sitting between them. As for time point: newly diagnosed GD, antithyroid drugs for less than 3 months. Following extraction of RNA from PBMCs, that RNA was used to make the TCR library. General observations from the study: Compared with new cases, persistent Graves' patients showed reduced TCR diversity. Newly diagnosed disease favored TRBV20-1 and TRBJ2-1 over persistent disease.

This clonotype was observed many times. The antigen is undetermined. CDR3-region Arm-PCR and iRepertoire HTBI primers produced the TCR beta libraries. TCRdb passed the multiplex PCR reads through MiXCR, listing each CDR3 protein once. The sample includes over 500,000 distinct CDR3 sequences, roughly a sixth of them seen just once. The same data also contributed to another study, on T cells in Graves' hyperthyroidism and ophthalmopathy.

The sample in question was peripheral blood mononuclear cells (PBMCs), obtained at new diagnosis, from a patient treated with antithyroid drugs. The chain couples TRBV6-1 to TRBJ1-1, with TRBD1 as a possible D gene (5 bases). The clonotype originates from a man aged 18-30 years with Graves disease. CDR3 coding DNA: TGTGCCGGCGGGGCTCGGCAGATGAACACTGAAGCTTTCTTT. Translated, it gives CAGGARQMNTEAFF.